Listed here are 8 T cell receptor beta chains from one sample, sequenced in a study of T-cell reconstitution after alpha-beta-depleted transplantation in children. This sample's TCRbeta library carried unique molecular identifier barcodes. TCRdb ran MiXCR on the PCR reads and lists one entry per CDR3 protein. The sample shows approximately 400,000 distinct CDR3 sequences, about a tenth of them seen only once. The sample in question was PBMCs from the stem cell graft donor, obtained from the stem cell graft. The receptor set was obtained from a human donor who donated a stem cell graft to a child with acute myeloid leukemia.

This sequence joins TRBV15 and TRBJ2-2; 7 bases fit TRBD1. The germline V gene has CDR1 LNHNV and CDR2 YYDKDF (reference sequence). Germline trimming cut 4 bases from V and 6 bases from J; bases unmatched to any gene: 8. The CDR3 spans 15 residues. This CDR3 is CATSIRQGRPGELFF. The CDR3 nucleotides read TGTGCCACCAGCATAAGACAGGGACGTCCCGGGGAGCTGTTTTTT.

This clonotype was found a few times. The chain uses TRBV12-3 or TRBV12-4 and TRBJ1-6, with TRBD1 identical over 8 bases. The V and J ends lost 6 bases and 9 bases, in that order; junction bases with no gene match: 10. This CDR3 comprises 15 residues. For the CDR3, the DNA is TGTGCCAGCAGCCCAGGGGGCGGTTTTGTTTCACCCCTCCACTTT. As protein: CASSPGGGFVSPLHF.

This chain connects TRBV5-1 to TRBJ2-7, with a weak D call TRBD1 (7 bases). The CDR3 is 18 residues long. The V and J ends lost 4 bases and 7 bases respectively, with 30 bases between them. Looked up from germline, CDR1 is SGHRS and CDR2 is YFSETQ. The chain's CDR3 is CASSTRDSNNRPSTEQYF. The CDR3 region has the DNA TGCGCCAGCAGCACGCGGGACAGTAACAATAGACCCTCTACGGAGCAGTACTTC. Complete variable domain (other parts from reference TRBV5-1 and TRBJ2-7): KAGVTQTPRYLIKTRGQQVTLSCSPISGHRSVSWYQQTPGQGLQFLFEYFSETQRNKGNFPGRFSGRQFSNSRSEMNVSTLELGDSALYLCASSTRDSNNRPSTEQYFGPGTRLTVT.

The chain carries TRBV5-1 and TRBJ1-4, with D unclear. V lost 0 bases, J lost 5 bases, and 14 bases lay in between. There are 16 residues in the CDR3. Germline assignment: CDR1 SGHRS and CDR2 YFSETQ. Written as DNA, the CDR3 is TGCGCCAGCAGCTTGGCCCTGGCGCAGACGAATGAAAAACTGTTTTTT. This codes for CASSLALAQTNEKLFF.

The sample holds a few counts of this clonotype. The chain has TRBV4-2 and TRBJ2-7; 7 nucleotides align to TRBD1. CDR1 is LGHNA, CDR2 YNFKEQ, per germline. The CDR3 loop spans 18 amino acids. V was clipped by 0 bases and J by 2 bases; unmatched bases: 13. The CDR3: CASSQDLQSGTATYEQYF. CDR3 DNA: TGTGCCAGCAGCCAAGATCTTCAATCGGGGACAGCAACCTACGAGCAGTACTTC.

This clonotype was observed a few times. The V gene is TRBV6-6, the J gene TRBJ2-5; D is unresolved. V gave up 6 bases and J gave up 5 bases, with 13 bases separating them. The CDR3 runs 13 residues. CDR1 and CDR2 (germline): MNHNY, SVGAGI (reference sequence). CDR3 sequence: CASRDVGGETQYF. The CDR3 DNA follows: TGTGCCAGCAGGGACGTTGGTGGGGAGACCCAGTACTTC.

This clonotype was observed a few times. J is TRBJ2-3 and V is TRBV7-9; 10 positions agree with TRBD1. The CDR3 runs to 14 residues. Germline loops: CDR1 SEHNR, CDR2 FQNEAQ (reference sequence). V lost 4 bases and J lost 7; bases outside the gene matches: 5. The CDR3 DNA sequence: TGTGCCAGCAGCTCCGGGACAGGGGAAAATACGCAGTATTTT. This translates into CASSSGTGENTQYF.

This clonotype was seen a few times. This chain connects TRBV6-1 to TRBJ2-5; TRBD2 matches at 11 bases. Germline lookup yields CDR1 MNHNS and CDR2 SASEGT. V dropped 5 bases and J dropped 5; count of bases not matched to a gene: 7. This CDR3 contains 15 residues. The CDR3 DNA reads TGTGCCAGCAGTCCCCGACTAGCGGGAATGGAGACCCAGTACTTC. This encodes CASSPRLAGMETQYF.